The 27 T cell receptor beta chains given below trace back to one sample, sequenced in a study of blood T cell repertoires in COVID-19. The data were produced by immunoSEQ multiplex PCR, yet TCRdb's version contains in-frame clones alone and is incomplete. The sample includes 200,000 to 250,000 clones, around 81% of them seen just once. Sequenced sample: PBMCs or T cells enriched from blood (not recorded which). The receptors were sampled from a woman aged 50 to 60 with acute COVID-19.

The chain uses TRBV7-2 and TRBJ2-3; 8 nucleotides line up with TRBD1. CDR1 is SGHTA, CDR2 FQGNSA, per germline. With 6 bases clipped from V and 1 base from J, the junction kept 6 bases outside the gene matches. This CDR3 has 15 residues. CDR3 coding DNA: TGTGCCAGCAGTCCCCGGGACAGGCGCACAGATACGCAGTATTTT. It yields the protein CASSPRDRRTDTQYF.

This clone was observed a few times. The CDR3: CASSENGRLYEQYF. The CDR3 nucleotides read TGTGCCAGCAGTGAAAACGGGAGACTCTACGAGCAGTACTTC. J is TRBJ2-7 and V is TRBV2, with a possible D match to TRBD2 (6 bases). V gave up 2 bases and J gave up 3 bases, with 11 bases separating them. Germline V gene lookup returns CDR1 SNHLY and CDR2 FYNNEI. This CDR3 is 14 amino acids long.

The V gene is TRBV10-3, the J gene TRBJ2-1, with D unresolved. The CDR3 loop spans 12 amino acids. V was shortened by 8 bases and J by 8 bases, with 13 bases between the two germline ends. Germline V gene sequence: CDR1 ENHRY, CDR2 SYGVKD. CDR3 in amino acids: CAIAHVEDEQFF. The CDR3 DNA reads TGTGCCATCGCTCATGTCGAGGATGAGCAGTTCTTC.

The J gene is TRBJ2-6, the V gene TRBV11-3; possibly TRBD2 for D (6 bases). CDR3 length equals 15 residues. V lost 4 bases to trimming and J lost 2 bases, with 9 bases between them. From germline, CDR1 is SGHNT and CDR2 YENEEA. Here the CDR3 reads CASSSGGTGANVLTF. The CDR3 nucleotides read TGTGCCAGCAGCTCTGGGGGGACTGGGGCCAACGTCCTGACTTTC.

This clone has only a few counts. The chain has TRBV30 and TRBJ2-3, with a weak D call TRBD2 (6 bases). Trimming took 4 bases from V and 2 from J, leaving 16 bases between them. From germline, CDR1 is GTSNPN and CDR2 SVGIG (reference sequence). The CDR3 has 15 residues. CDR3 region: CAWTRDSRFTDTQYF. The CDR3 coding sequence is TGTGCCTGGACCCGGGACTCTCGGTTCACAGATACGCAGTATTTT.

The V and J genes are TRBV4-3 and TRBJ1-6; 9 nucleotides match TRBD1. The trim removed 0 bases at V and 10 bases at J, leaving 4 bases unmatched. The germline CDR1 and CDR2 sequences are LGHNA and YSLEER. This CDR3 has 15 amino acids. The CDR3 nucleotides read TGCGCCAGCAGCCAAGAGGGACAGGGAATGTCACCCCTCCACTTT. It is translated as CASSQEGQGMSPLHF.

The chain has TRBV5-1 and TRBJ2-1; weak D call: TRBD1 (5 bases). V gave up 2 bases and J gave up 8 bases, with 17 bases separating them. The CDR3 totals 15 residues. Germline CDR1 and CDR2: SGHRS and YFSETQ. The CDR3 DNA reads as TGCGCCAGCAGCTTCTACAGGTCAACATCCGATGAGCAGTTCTTC. As protein: CASSFYRSTSDEQFF. Full variable domain (missing parts from reference TRBV5-1 and TRBJ2-1): KAGVTQTPRYLIKTRGQQVTLSCSPISGHRSVSWYQQTPGQGLQFLFEYFSETQRNKGNFPGRFSGRQFSNSRSEMNVSTLELGDSALYLCASSFYRSTSDEQFFGPGTRLTVL.

The rearrangement joins TRBV6-1 to TRBJ1-2; TRBD1 is a possible D gene (6 bases). V was clipped by 0 bases and J by 2 bases, with 16 bases between them. Looked up from germline, CDR1 is MNHNS and CDR2 is SASEGT. The CDR3 spans 17 residues. The DNA for the CDR3 is TGTGCCAGCAGTGAAGCAGCGGGGGGCGCAACGAACTATGGCTACACCTTC. This gives the protein CASSEAAGGATNYGYTF.

The V gene is TRBV11-3, the J gene TRBJ2-7; TRBD1 is a possible D gene (5 bases). The CDR3 loop spans 12 amino acids. Looked up from germline, CDR1 is SGHNT and CDR2 is YENEEA. V gave up 1 base and J gave up 6 bases, with 7 bases separating them. The CDR3 region has the DNA TGTGCCAGCAGCTTAGTGGGGCTCGAGCAGTACTTC. Translating gives CASSLVGLEQYF.

This clone has a handful of counts. This chain connects TRBV7-9 to TRBJ2-1; D remains unclear. Germline V CDR1 and CDR2: SEHNR, FQNEAQ (reference sequence). This CDR3 spans 12 amino acids. Trimming cost V 5 bases and J 2 bases, with 4 bases left between them. Here the CDR3 DNA reads TGTGCCAGCAGCGGGCCCTACAATGAGCAGTTCTTC. Encoded protein: CASSGPYNEQFF.

V gene TRBV3-1 (or the pseudogene TRBV3-2) combines with J gene TRBJ1-1, with a tentative D call TRBD1 (6 bases). The germline V gene encodes CDR1 LGHDT and CDR2 YNNKEL (reference sequence). This CDR3 spans 15 amino acids. Trimming pared 4 bases from V and 0 bases from J, leaving 12 bases between. CDR3 in DNA: TGTGCCAGCAGCCTGTGGACAGCTATGAACACTGAAGCTTTCTTT. This translates into CASSLWTAMNTEAFF.

The rearrangement joins TRBV3-1 (or the pseudogene TRBV3-2) to TRBJ2-2; possible D gene TRBD2, 6 bases. CDR1 LGHDT and CDR2 YNNKEL come from the germline V gene (reference sequence). Trimming took 11 bases from V and 1 from J, leaving 17 bases between them. This CDR3 is built from 15 residues. The CDR3 region has the DNA TGTGCCTCAACCTTTTTCGGGGGGAACACCGGGGAGCTGTTTTTT. Amino acids: CASTFFGGNTGELFF.

A single count supports this clone. The rearrangement uses TRBV29-1 and TRBJ2-7; a weak D match, TRBD2 (5 bases). The length of the CDR3 is 13 residues. CDR1 SQVTM and CDR2 ANQGSEA come from the germline V gene. Trimming pared 4 bases from V and 2 bases from J, leaving 12 bases between. CDR3: CSVGDRGTYEQYF. CDR3 bases: TGCAGCGTTGGGGATCGGGGTACCTACGAGCAGTACTTC.

The chain links TRBV25-1 to TRBJ2-1; tentative D call: TRBD2 (6 bases). Trimming shortened V by 3 bases and J by 4 bases, and 10 bases separated the two germline ends. This CDR3 has 14 residues. Germline lookup yields CDR1 MGHDK and CDR2 SYGVNS. CDR3 loop: CASSDLAIYNEQFF. In DNA form, the CDR3 reads TGTGCCAGCAGTGATCTAGCGATATACAATGAGCAGTTCTTC.

The V call is TRBV27, the J call TRBJ2-7; tentative D call: TRBD2 (9 bases). The CDR3 totals 19 residues. V was shortened by 6 bases and J by 2 bases, with 29 bases between the two germline ends. Germline lookup yields CDR1 MNHEY and CDR2 SMNVEV (reference sequence). CDR3 amino acids: CASSLRRGQGLAPTYEQYF. In DNA form, the CDR3 reads TGTGCCAGCAGCCTTCGCAGGGGGCAGGGACTAGCACCCACCTACGAGCAGTACTTC.

The DNA of the CDR3 is TGTGCCAGCAGTTCCGTACTAGGGCAAGAGACCCAGTACTTC. Its translation: CASSSVLGQETQYF. This rearrangement joins TRBV28 to TRBJ2-5, with D perhaps TRBD2 (5 bases). The CDR3 loop spans 14 amino acids. Trimming removed 4 bases at V and 2 bases at J, with 11 bases between. Germline V gives CDR1 MDHEN, CDR2 SYDVKM.

The chain employs TRBV11-2 and TRBJ2-3, with D maybe TRBD1 (5 bases). The CDR3 runs 14 residues. Germline CDR1 is SGHAT and CDR2 is FQNNGV. V was trimmed by 7 bases and J by 7 bases, leaving 18 bases between them. The CDR3 bases are TGTGCCAGCACCCCCAATGGGGCCCGGAATACGCAGTATTTT. It codes for CASTPNGARNTQYF.

The chain carries TRBV7-9 and TRBJ2-2, with a weak D call TRBD1 (6 bases). Germline assignment: CDR1 SEHNR and CDR2 FQNEAQ (reference sequence). Trimming shortened V by 5 bases and J by 6 bases, and 13 bases separated the two germline ends. The length of the CDR3 is 14 residues. In DNA, the CDR3 is TGTGCCAGCAGCGGGGGCATGAGGGCCGGGGAGCTGTTTTTT. Residues: CASSGGMRAGELFF.

This sequence joins TRBV7-8 and TRBJ1-6; D perhaps matches TRBD1 (6 bases). Germline V gene sequence: CDR1 SGHVS, CDR2 FQNEAQ. The CDR3 has 14 residues. Trimming left V 3 bases short and J 8 bases short, with 11 bases between. As DNA, the CDR3 is TGTGCCAGCAGCTTCATTAGGACAGATTCACCCCTCCACTTT. Its protein is CASSFIRTDSPLHF.

This chain links TRBV19 with TRBJ2-1, with D perhaps TRBD2 (5 bases). This CDR3 comprises 12 residues. From germline, CDR1 is LNHDA and CDR2 SQIVND (reference sequence). V lost 10 bases and J 7 bases, leaving 14 bases between the germline ends. The CDR3 sequence: CATSLLGNEQFF. The CDR3 DNA reads as TGTGCCACTTCCTTACTAGGGAATGAGCAGTTCTTC.

This chain connects TRBV9 to TRBJ2-1, with D unclear. Germline V gene sequence: CDR1 SGDLS, CDR2 YYNGEE. V was pared by 5 bases and J by 9 bases, with 9 bases between. The CDR3 runs to 11 residues. The CDR3 spells CASSQAGEQFF. The CDR3 DNA sequence: TGTGCCAGCAGTCAAGCCGGTGAGCAGTTCTTC.

This rearrangement joins TRBV30 to TRBJ1-2, with 9 bases aligning to TRBD1. The germline V gene encodes CDR1 GTSNPN and CDR2 SVGIG (reference sequence). The CDR3 covers 17 residues. The ends lost 5 bases at V and 4 bases at J; junction bases unmatched: 17. This chain's CDR3 is CAWGLRDRASFGYGYTF. The CDR3 DNA reads TGTGCCTGGGGGCTCCGGGACAGGGCGAGCTTCGGCTATGGCTACACCTTC.

This chain uses TRBV29-1 with TRBJ1-2; possible D gene TRBD1, 6 bases. Looked up from germline, CDR1 is SQVTM and CDR2 is ANQGSEA. V lost 6 bases, J lost 4 bases, and 9 bases lay in between. CDR3 length equals 11 residues. CDR3 amino acids: CSVDRSYGYTF. The CDR3 nucleotides read TGCAGCGTCGACAGGTCCTATGGCTACACCTTC. Full variable domain (remainder filled in from reference TRBV29-1 and TRBJ1-2): SAVISQKPSRDICQRGTSLTIQCQVDSQVTMMFWYRQQPGQSLTLIATANQGSEATYESGFVIDKFPISRPNLTFSTLTVSNMSPEDSSIYLCSVDRSYGYTFGSGTRLTVV.

The count of this clone is one. DNA for the CDR3: TGTGCCAGCAGTTACTTGCAGTATAATCAGCCCCAGCATTTT. Translating it yields CASSYLQYNQPQHF. The chain couples TRBV6-2 or TRBV6-3 to TRBJ1-5; D gene ambiguous. V was pared by 1 base and J by 4 bases, with 8 bases between. The CDR3 has 14 residues. Germline CDR1 and CDR2: MNHEY and SVGEGT.

The chain couples TRBV28 to TRBJ1-1; 7 bases agree with TRBD1. The V gene's germline CDR1 is MDHEN and CDR2 SYDVKM. The length of the CDR3 is 13 residues. J was trimmed by 11 bases and V by 5 bases; bases with no gene match: 11. The CDR3 DNA is TGTGCCAGCAGTGATCACGGGACAGTCTCCGCTTTCTTT. Translated, it gives CASSDHGTVSAFF.

This chain connects TRBV15 to TRBJ1-6, with 12 bases fitting TRBD1. Germline V CDR1 and CDR2: LNHNV, YYDKDF (reference sequence). The length of the CDR3 is 16 residues. J lost 6 bases, V lost 11 bases, and 11 bases had no gene match. CDR3 loop: CASSPGQGARNSPLHF. In DNA, the CDR3 is TGTGCCTCCTCTCCGGGACAGGGGGCTCGTAATTCACCCCTCCACTTT.

The V and J genes are TRBV28 and TRBJ1-1, with no clear D. The CDR3 loop spans 12 amino acids. The V end lost 5 bases, the J end lost 3 bases, and 7 bases lay between the germline ends. CDR1 and CDR2 (germline): MDHEN, SYDVKM. CDR3 loop: CASSRSYTEAFF. The CDR3, as DNA: TGTGCCAGCAGTCGTTCGTACACTGAAGCTTTCTTT.